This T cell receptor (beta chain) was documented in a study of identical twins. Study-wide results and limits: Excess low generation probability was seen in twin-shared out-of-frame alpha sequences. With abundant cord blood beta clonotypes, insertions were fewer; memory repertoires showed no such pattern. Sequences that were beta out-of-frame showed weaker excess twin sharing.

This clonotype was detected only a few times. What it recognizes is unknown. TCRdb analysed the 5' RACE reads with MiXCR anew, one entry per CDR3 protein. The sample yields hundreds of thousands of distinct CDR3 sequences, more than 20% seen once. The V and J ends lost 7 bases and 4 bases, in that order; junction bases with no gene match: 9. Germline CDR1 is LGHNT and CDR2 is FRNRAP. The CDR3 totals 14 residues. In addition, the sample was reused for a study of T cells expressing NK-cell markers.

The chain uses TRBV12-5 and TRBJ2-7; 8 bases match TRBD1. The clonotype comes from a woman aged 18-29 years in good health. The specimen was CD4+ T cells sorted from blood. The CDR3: CASALDRGGYEQYF. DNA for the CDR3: TGTGCTAGTGCCCTAGACAGGGGTGGGTACGAGCAGTACTTC.